Below are 3 T cell receptor beta chains sequenced from a single sample in a study of cytomegalovirus exposure and HLA in healthy donors. PCR involved 60 Vbeta and 13 Jbeta primers. Some clones are missing from TCRdb's copy, which holds only in-frame ones; the method was immunoSEQ multiplex PCR. The sample contains 140,000 to 150,000 clones, less than 90% of which appear only once. The specimen sequenced was PBMCs. These receptor sequences come from a boy younger than 10 in good health and CMV-seronegative.

This clone has only one observation. The rearrangement joins TRBV9 to TRBJ1-2; TRBD1 might be the D (5 bases). The V gene's germline CDR1 is SGDLS and CDR2 YYNGEE. CDR3 length equals 11 residues. Trimming took 3 bases from V and 6 from J, leaving 6 bases between them. The CDR3: CASSARDGYTF. In DNA, the CDR3 is TGTGCCAGCAGCGCCAGGGATGGCTACACCTTC.

The chain recombines TRBV28 with TRBJ2-7; TRBD2 aligns across 10 bases. CDR3 length: 15 amino acids. Germline CDR1 is MDHEN and CDR2 is SYDVKM. With V trimmed by 5 bases and J by 4 bases, 8 bases remained unmatched. The CDR3 DNA reads TGTGCCAGCAGTCTAAATGGACTAGCGGCTTACGAGCAGTACTTC. Protein sequence: CASSLNGLAAYEQYF.

The rearrangement joins TRBV28 to TRBJ1-4, with TRBD1 matching 8 bases. Germline V lookup: CDR1 MDHEN, CDR2 SYDVKM. V lost 1 base, J lost 6 bases, and 4 bases stayed unmatched. CDR3 size: 15 residues. CDR3 protein: CASSLSGGSYEKLFF. The CDR3 region has the DNA TGTGCCAGCAGTTTATCAGGGGGCAGTTATGAAAAACTGTTTTTT.